The source of this T cell receptor beta chain is a study of cytomegalovirus exposure and HLA in healthy donors. The CDR3 is 15 amino acids. Germline assignment: CDR1 SGHNT and CDR2 YYREEE (reference sequence). V lost 2 bases and J lost 1; bases outside the gene matches: 2. This clone was seen only once. Its antigen is unidentified. The PCR ran on 60 Vbeta and 13 Jbeta primers. In the original processing: The authors later counted roughly 79 million unique TCR beta chains, some 11 million of them shared. Only in-frame clones appear in the TCRdb table, and some are missing; sequencing was by immunoSEQ multiplex PCR. That table furnishes V, J and clone size, whereas the DNA furnished D and trimming. The table shows about 140,000 clones, with 65% to 80% occurring only once. Nominally healthy donors were sampled, though unrecorded immune exposures were likely. Study-level results: Sequencing likely produced, as an artifact, a cluster of highly shared sequence variants. What a later analysis showed was that several of the most significant clusters appeared linked to common viral pathogens.

The origin of this receptor is a woman aged 45-60 years in good health and CMV-seropositive. The source material was PBMCs. This chain links TRBV5-4 with TRBJ2-3, with 9 bases lining up with TRBD1. As DNA, the CDR3 is TGTGCCAGCAGCTTACAGGGGGCTGGCACAGATACGCAGTATTTT. This codes for CASSLQGAGTDTQYF.